This paragraph reports one T cell receptor beta chain. Its antigen is not known. This entry is derived from a study of beta chain features in type 1 diabetes. Study-level background: Age, gender, cell numbers and subset yield matched between patients and controls.

The CDR3 totals 15 residues. Germline V gene lookup returns CDR1 SGHTA and CDR2 FQGNSA. V was clipped by 4 bases and J by 2 bases, with 12 bases between them. cDNA synthesis used the whole RNA isolate, giving expressed TCRB sequences. Profiling relied on immunoSEQ multiplex PCR, and the TCRdb table lists in-frame clones only, not all of them. Among 600,000 to 700,000 clones listed, roughly 12% were seen once. Overall study results and limits: TCRB CDR3 length was moderately but significantly reduced in all four CD4+ subsets of Type 1 diabetes patients.

Sequencing was done on a sample of naive CD4+ T cells from blood. The TCR originated in a man younger than 45 with type 1 diabetes. The genes are TRBV7-2 and TRBJ1-5; possible D gene TRBD1, 5 bases. The CDR3 loop reads CASSSSQGGNQPQHF. DNA for the CDR3: TGTGCCAGCAGCTCGAGTCAGGGTGGCAATCAGCCCCAGCATTTT.